A selection of T cell receptor beta chains follows, all from one sample in a study of early T cells in non-severe SARS-CoV-2 infection. TCRdb reprocessed the 5' RACE reads with MiXCR, giving one entry per CDR3 protein. The sample comprises 30,000 to 40,000 distinct CDR3 sequences, around 4.3% of which are singletons, and about 6% rests with the top ten. Sample: whole blood. These receptors came from an adult who was a healthcare worker with PCR-confirmed SARS-CoV-2 infection or an uninfected control (not recorded which). Both conserved end residues are part of each CDR3. D genes are given only for firm matches. Part of the rows lack a size; the others show once, few, many or a class for expanded clones.

v_call,clone_size,d_call,j_call,cdr3_length,cdr3_aa,cdr3_nt
TRBV12-3/TRBV12-4,few,NA,TRBJ2-7,13,CASRYLGAYEQYF,TGTGCCAGCAGGTACCTCGGAGCGTACGAGCAGTACTTC
TRBV28,many,NA,TRBJ2-7,13,CASSSTVVNEQYF,TGTGCCAGCAGTTCGACAGTTGTGAACGAGCAGTACTTC
TRBV7-6,NA,NA,TRBJ2-7,13,CASSENSFYEQYF,TGTGCCAGCAGCGAGAACAGCTTCTACGAGCAGTACTTC
TRBV5-6,many,TRBD1,TRBJ2-7,15,CASSFWDRPSYEQYF,TGTGCCAGCAGCTTTTGGGACAGACCCTCCTACGAGCAGTACTTC
TRBV10-2,many,TRBD1,TRBJ1-1,14,CASRRTGVDTEAFF,TGCGCCAGCAGGAGGACAGGGGTAGACACTGAAGCTTTCTTT
TRBV19,NA,NA,TRBJ2-6,16,CASSIVAGSGANVLTF,TGTGCCAGTAGTATAGTGGCAGGCTCTGGGGCCAACGTCCTGACTTTC
TRBV6-2/TRBV6-3,many,NA,TRBJ2-2,15,CASKAQGTNTGELFF,TGTGCCAGCAAGGCTCAGGGGACGAACACCGGGGAGCTGTTTTTT
TRBV6-5,many,TRBD1,TRBJ2-1,14,CASIIQGAGNEQFF,TGTGCCAGCATTATACAGGGGGCTGGCAATGAGCAGTTCTTC
TRBV14,many,NA,TRBJ1-6,15,CASRPYEGTDSPLHF,TGTGCCAGCAGACCCTATGAGGGCACCGATTCACCCCTCCACTTT
TRBV7-9,many,NA,TRBJ2-2,14,CASSSLDLNGELFF,TGTGCCAGCAGCTCCCTAGACTTAAACGGGGAGCTGTTTTTT
TRBV18,many,NA,TRBJ2-4,14,CASSPNLGYDIQYF,TGTGCCAGCTCACCAAACCTCGGTTATGACATTCAGTACTTC
TRBV7-9,NA,NA,TRBJ2-2,16,CASSLLPPGFTGELFF,TGTGCCAGCAGCTTATTACCCCCGGGATTCACCGGGGAGCTGTTTTTT
TRBV18,many,TRBD2,TRBJ2-1,16,CASSPPGAGGYNEQFF,TGTGCCAGCTCACCACCTGGGGCGGGGGGCTACAATGAGCAGTTCTTC
TRBV6-5,few,NA,TRBJ1-4,11,CASSWDEKLFF,TGTGCCAGCAGCTGGGATGAAAAACTGTTTTTT
TRBV30,few,TRBD2,TRBJ2-1,17,CAWSVKIGTSGTNEQFF,TGTGCCTGGAGTGTAAAAATCGGGACTAGCGGGACGAATGAGCAGTTCTTC
TRBV7-9,many,TRBD2,TRBJ2-3,15,CASSLVLAESDTQYF,TGTGCCAGCAGCTTAGTCCTAGCGGAGTCAGATACGCAGTATTTT
TRBV19,many,NA,TRBJ2-1,17,CASSIDLRGFSYNEQFF,TGTGCCAGTAGTATAGATCTACGGGGATTCTCCTACAATGAGCAGTTCTTC
TRBV7-2,many,NA,TRBJ2-7,12,CASSLAAREQYF,TGTGCCAGCAGCTTAGCGGCAAGGGAGCAGTACTTC
TRBV12-3/TRBV12-4,many,TRBD1,TRBJ1-1,14,CASSFAGGRTEAFF,TGTGCCAGCAGTTTCGCAGGGGGCCGGACTGAAGCTTTCTTT
TRBV3-1,many,TRBD1,TRBJ2-7,15,CASSSLDRVRLEQYF,TGTGCCAGCAGCTCCCTGGACAGGGTCAGGTTGGAGCAGTACTTC
TRBV14,few,NA,TRBJ2-5,17,CASSQNLGGGGAKTQYF,TGTGCCAGCAGCCAAAACCTCGGTGGAGGGGGGGCCAAGACCCAGTACTTC
TRBV7-8,few,NA,TRBJ2-7,12,CASSPYNREQYF,TGTGCCAGCAGCCCCTACAACAGGGAGCAGTACTTC
TRBV24-1,many,NA,TRBJ2-7,11,CATLYWDEQYF,TGTGCCACCCTATATTGGGACGAGCAGTACTTC
TRBV6-2/TRBV6-3,many,NA,TRBJ2-1,15,CASSYEETLLNEQFF,TGTGCCAGCAGTTACGAAGAGACCTTGCTCAATGAGCAGTTCTTC
TRBV5-1,many,TRBD2,TRBJ2-7,16,CASSLNQRGVSYEQYF,TGCGCCAGCAGCTTGAACCAGCGGGGGGTCTCCTACGAGCAGTACTTC
TRBV20-1,many,NA,TRBJ2-7,13,CSARGQGIYEQYF,TGCAGTGCTAGAGGGCAGGGCATCTACGAGCAGTACTTC
TRBV5-1,many,NA,TRBJ1-1,15,CASTSTQPGDTEAFF,TGCGCCAGCACGTCCACCCAGCCCGGAGACACTGAAGCTTTCTTT
TRBV7-2,many,TRBD2,TRBJ2-3,17,CASSLRTSGVVSDTQYF,TGTGCCAGCAGCTTACGGACTAGCGGAGTGGTATCAGATACGCAGTATTTT
TRBV5-1,NA,NA,TRBJ1-6,16,CASSRGRGRDNSPLHF,TGCGCCAGCAGCCGCGGCCGGGGACGGGATAATTCACCCCTCCACTTT
TRBV14,many,NA,TRBJ1-1,13,CASSQQRNTEAFF,TGTGCCAGCAGCCAACAGCGGAACACTGAAGCTTTCTTT
TRBV10-2,many,TRBD1,TRBJ1-5,13,CASTGQGSQPQHF,TGCGCCAGCACAGGACAGGGAAGTCAGCCCCAGCATTTT
TRBV11-2,many,TRBD1,TRBJ1-4,14,CASSPTGVTEKLFF,TGTGCCAGCAGCCCGACAGGGGTGACTGAAAAACTGTTTTTT
TRBV11-3,many,NA,TRBJ2-7,14,CASSSDLNGYEQYF,TGTGCCAGCAGCTCGGACCTCAACGGCTACGAGCAGTACTTC
TRBV25-1,many,TRBD1,TRBJ2-5,16,CASSEYWGQAGETQYF,TGTGCCAGCAGTGAATATTGGGGACAGGCCGGGGAGACCCAGTACTTC
TRBV6-5,few,TRBD1,TRBJ2-6,16,CASKRTGSPGANVLTF,TGTGCCAGCAAACGGACAGGGAGCCCTGGGGCCAACGTCCTGACTTTC
TRBV29-1,many,TRBD1,TRBJ1-1,14,CSVVPGQANTEAFF,TGCAGCGTTGTTCCTGGACAGGCGAACACTGAAGCTTTCTTT
TRBV5-6,NA,NA,TRBJ2-1,14,CASSLGGANNEQFF,TGTGCCAGCAGCTTGGGTGGCGCTAACAATGAGCAGTTCTTC
TRBV20-1,many,TRBD2,TRBJ2-1,15,CSARTSGRGVREQFF,TGCAGTGCTAGAACTAGCGGGAGGGGGGTCCGTGAGCAGTTCTTC
TRBV29-1,many,NA,TRBJ1-4,13,CSVGAGTNEKLFF,TGCAGCGTTGGGGCAGGGACTAATGAAAAACTGTTTTTT
TRBV12-5,many,TRBD2,TRBJ2-3,17,CASGPPGRRESTDTQYF,TGTGCTAGTGGTCCCCCAGGCCGGCGGGAGAGTACAGATACGCAGTATTTT
TRBV19,many,TRBD2,TRBJ2-1,18,CASSIVRASGLTYNEQFF,TGTGCCAGTAGTATAGTACGGGCTAGCGGTCTGACCTACAATGAGCAGTTCTTC
TRBV7-9,many,TRBD1,TRBJ2-7,15,CASSPGTGGSYEQYF,TGTGCCAGCAGCCCCGGGACAGGGGGCTCCTACGAGCAGTACTTC
TRBV7-3,many,TRBD2,TRBJ2-5,15,CASSPSGVRGETQYF,TGTGCCAGCAGCCCCTCGGGGGTGCGGGGGGAGACCCAGTACTTC
TRBV24-1,many,NA,TRBJ1-2,11,CATSLGGGYTF,TGTGCCACCAGCCTGGGGGGCGGCTACACCTTC
TRBV7-6,medium-sized,NA,TRBJ2-7,13,CASSPGLLYEQYF,TGTGCCAGCAGCCCTGGACTGCTCTACGAGCAGTACTTC
TRBV12-3/TRBV12-4,few,TRBD1,TRBJ2-7,17,CASSPRGGLSRSYEQYF,TGTGCCAGCAGTCCGAGAGGGGGCCTTAGTAGGTCCTACGAGCAGTACTTC
TRBV4-3,many,TRBD2,TRBJ2-1,15,CASSQYSGGPNEQFF,TGCGCCAGCAGCCAATATAGCGGGGGGCCCAATGAGCAGTTCTTC
TRBV20-1,many,NA,TRBJ1-5,13,CSAPGRGEGPQHF,TGCAGTGCCCCAGGGAGGGGTGAGGGGCCCCAGCATTTT
TRBV7-8,many,TRBD2,TRBJ2-1,16,CASSSQQGLAGGALLF,TGTGCCAGCAGCTCTCAACAGGGGCTAGCGGGAGGCGCCTTGCTCTTC
TRBV4-2,many,NA,TRBJ2-5,12,CASSQAPGTQYF,TGTGCCAGCAGCCAGGCGCCAGGGACCCAGTACTTC
TRBV7-9,many,NA,TRBJ1-3,18,CASSLKGGHPVERNTIYF,TGTGCCAGCAGCTTAAAGGGGGGACACCCCGTCGAAAGAAACACCATATATTTT